Presented here are 3 T cell receptor beta chains from one specimen sequenced in a study of graft-versus-host responses after intestinal transplantation (dated by TCRdb to about 2021). The receptor library was made with the immunoSEQ multiplex PCR assay. TCRdb obtained this table from immuneACCESS and retained in-frame rearrangements with V and J assigned. These tables miss some clones; where compared with another copy, unresolved V genes account for less than half of the shortfall, and the remainder is unexplained. This sample is represented by about 94,000 clones; more than 85% of them were singletons. 0.5% of the sample goes to the ten largest clones. The intended sense of this specimen's time point label: cells obtained before transplantation from donor or recipient. The antigens for these receptors are not known. Material: unstimulated CD8+ T cells sorted from spleen or lymph node cells, obtained before intestinal transplant. The receptors come from a human donor who received an intestinal transplant.

The chain employs TRBV4-1 and TRBJ2-1; 11 bases fit TRBD2. The V segment lost 6 bases and the J segment 2 bases; nucleotides outside the gene matches: 6. The CDR3 consists of 16 residues. Germline V gene data show CDR1 as MGHRA and CDR2 as YSYEKL. The CDR3 DNA is TGCGCCAGCAGAGGACTAGCGGGCGACCCCTACAATGAGCAGTTCTTC. Its protein product is CASRGLAGDPYNEQFF.

This clone has only one observation. The rearrangement links TRBV30 to TRBJ1-2; D perhaps matches TRBD1 (6 bases). Per the germline V gene, CDR1 is GTSNPN and CDR2 is SVGIG (reference sequence). The CDR3 is 14 amino acids. V lost 3 bases and J lost 2, with 13 bases in between. The CDR3 loop reads CAWSPRTENYGYTF. CDR3 coding DNA: TGTGCCTGGAGCCCTAGGACAGAGAACTATGGCTACACCTTC.

This chain joins TRBV4-1 and TRBJ1-5; D may be TRBD1 (6 bases). The CDR3 sequence is 15 residues long. V was shortened by 4 bases and J by 0 bases, with 10 bases between the two germline ends. Germline CDR1 is MGHRA and CDR2 is YSYEKL. The CDR3 reads CASSLRDISNQPQHF. The CDR3 bases are TGCGCCAGCAGCCTCCGGGACATTAGCAATCAGCCCCAGCATTTT.